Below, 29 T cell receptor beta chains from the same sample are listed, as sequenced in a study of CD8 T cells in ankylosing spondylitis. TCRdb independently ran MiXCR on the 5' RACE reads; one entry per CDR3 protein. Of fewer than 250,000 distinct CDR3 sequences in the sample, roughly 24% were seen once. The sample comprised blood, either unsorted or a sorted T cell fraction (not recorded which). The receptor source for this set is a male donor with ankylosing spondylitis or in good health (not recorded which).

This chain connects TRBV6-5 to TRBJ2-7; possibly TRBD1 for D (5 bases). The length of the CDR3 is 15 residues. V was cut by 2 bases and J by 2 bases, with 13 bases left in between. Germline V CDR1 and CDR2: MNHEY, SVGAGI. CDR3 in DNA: TGTGCCAGCAGTTACCGCAGCAAAGGGGCCTACGAGCAGTACTTC. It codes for CASSYRSKGAYEQYF.

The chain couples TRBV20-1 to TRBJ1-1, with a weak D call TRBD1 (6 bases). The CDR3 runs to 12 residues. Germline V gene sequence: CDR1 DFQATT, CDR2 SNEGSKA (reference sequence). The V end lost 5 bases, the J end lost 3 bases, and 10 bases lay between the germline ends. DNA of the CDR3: TGCAGTGCTGTCGGGGGCGACACTGAAGCTTTCTTT. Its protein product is CSAVGGDTEAFF.

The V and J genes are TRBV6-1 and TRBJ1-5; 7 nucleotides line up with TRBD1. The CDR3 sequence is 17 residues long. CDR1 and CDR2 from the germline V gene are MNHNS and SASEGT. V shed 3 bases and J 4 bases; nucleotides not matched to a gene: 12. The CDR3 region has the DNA TGTGCCAGCAGTGAGAGGGGGCAGCTCTATCCAAATCAGCCCCAGCATTTT. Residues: CASSERGQLYPNQPQHF.

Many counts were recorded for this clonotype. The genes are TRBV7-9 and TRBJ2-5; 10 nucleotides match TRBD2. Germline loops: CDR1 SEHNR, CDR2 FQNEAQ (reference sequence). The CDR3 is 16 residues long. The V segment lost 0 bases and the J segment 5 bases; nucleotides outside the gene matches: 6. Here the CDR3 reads CASSLAELAGLETQYF. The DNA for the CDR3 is TGTGCCAGCAGCTTAGCCGAACTAGCGGGATTGGAGACCCAGTACTTC.

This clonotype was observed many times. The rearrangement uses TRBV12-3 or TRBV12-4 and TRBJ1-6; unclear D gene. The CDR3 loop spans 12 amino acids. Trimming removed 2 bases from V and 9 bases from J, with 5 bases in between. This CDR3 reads CASSLSASPLHF. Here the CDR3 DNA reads TGTGCCAGCAGTTTAAGCGCTTCACCCCTCCACTTT.

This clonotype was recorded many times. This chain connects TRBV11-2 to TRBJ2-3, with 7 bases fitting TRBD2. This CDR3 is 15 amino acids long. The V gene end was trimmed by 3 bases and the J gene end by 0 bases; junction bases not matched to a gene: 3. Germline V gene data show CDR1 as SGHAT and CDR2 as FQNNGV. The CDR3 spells CASSLSGKSTDTQYF. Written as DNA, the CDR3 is TGTGCCAGCAGCTTGAGCGGGAAAAGCACAGATACGCAGTATTTT.

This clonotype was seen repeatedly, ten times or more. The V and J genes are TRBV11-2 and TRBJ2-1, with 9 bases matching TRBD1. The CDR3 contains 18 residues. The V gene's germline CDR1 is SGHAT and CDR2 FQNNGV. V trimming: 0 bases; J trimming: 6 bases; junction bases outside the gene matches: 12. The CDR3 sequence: CASSLEWAGDRAINEQFF. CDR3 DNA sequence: TGTGCCAGCAGCTTAGAATGGGCAGGGGACAGGGCTATCAATGAGCAGTTCTTC.

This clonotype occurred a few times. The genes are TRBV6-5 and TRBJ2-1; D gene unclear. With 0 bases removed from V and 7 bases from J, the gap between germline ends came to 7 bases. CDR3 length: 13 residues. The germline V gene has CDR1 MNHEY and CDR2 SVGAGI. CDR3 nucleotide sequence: TGTGCCAGCAGTTACTCAGTCCGGAATGAGCAGTTCTTC. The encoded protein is CASSYSVRNEQFF.

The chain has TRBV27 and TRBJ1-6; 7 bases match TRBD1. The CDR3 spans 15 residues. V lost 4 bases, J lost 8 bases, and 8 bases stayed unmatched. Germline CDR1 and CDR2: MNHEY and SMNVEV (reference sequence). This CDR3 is CASSSRTGAYSPLHF. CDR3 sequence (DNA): TGTGCCAGCAGTTCCCGGACAGGTGCCTATTCACCCCTCCACTTT.

The CDR3 DNA is TGCAGTGCACCCGGAATCCCTAGCACAGATACGCAGTATTTT. It encodes CSAPGIPSTDTQYF. V is TRBV20-1 and J is TRBJ2-3; unclear D gene. The CDR3 runs to 14 residues. Germline CDR1 reads DFQATT; CDR2 reads SNEGSKA (reference sequence). V lost 6 bases to trimming and J lost 0 bases, with 13 bases between them.

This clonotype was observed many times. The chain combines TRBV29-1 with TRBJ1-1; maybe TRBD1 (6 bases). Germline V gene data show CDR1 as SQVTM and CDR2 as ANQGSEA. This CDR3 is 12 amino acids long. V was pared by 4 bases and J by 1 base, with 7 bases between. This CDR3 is CSVVTGNTEAFF. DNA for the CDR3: TGCAGCGTTGTGACAGGGAACACTGAAGCTTTCTTT.

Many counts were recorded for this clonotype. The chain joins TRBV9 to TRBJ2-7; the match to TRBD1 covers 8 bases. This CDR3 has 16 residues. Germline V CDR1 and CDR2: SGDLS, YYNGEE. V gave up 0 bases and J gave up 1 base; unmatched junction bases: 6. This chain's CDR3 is CASSVGAGQDSYEQYF. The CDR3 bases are TGTGCCAGCAGCGTAGGGGCGGGACAGGATTCCTACGAGCAGTACTTC.

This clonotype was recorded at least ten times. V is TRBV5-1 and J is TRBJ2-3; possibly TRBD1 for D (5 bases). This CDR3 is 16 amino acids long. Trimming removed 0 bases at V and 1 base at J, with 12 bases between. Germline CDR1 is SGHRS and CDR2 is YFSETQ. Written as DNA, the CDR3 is TGCGCCAGCAGCTTGGTACCGACAGCTGGCACAGATACGCAGTATTTT. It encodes CASSLVPTAGTDTQYF. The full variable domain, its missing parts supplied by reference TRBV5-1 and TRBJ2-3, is KAGVTQTPRYLIKTRGQQVTLSCSPISGHRSVSWYQQTPGQGLQFLFEYFSETQRNKGNFPGRFSGRQFSNSRSEMNVSTLELGDSALYLCASSLVPTAGTDTQYFGPGTRLTVL.

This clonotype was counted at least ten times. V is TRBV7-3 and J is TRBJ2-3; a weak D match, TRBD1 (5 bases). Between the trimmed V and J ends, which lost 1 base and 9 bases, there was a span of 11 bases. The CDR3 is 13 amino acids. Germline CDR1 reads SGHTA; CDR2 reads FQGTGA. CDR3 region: CASSLSQGMTQYF. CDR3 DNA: TGTGCCAGCAGCTTAAGTCAGGGTATGACGCAGTATTTT.

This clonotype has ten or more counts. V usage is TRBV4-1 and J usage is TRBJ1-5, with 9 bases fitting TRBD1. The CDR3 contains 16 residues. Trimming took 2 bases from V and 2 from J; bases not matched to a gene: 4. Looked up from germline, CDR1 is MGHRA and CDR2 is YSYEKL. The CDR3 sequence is CASSQPGQGRNQPQHF. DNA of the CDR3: TGCGCCAGCAGCCAACCGGGACAGGGTCGCAATCAGCCCCAGCATTTT.

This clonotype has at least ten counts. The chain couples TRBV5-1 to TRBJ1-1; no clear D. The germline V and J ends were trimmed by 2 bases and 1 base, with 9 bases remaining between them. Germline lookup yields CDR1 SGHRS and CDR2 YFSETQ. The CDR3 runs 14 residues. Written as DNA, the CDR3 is TGCGCCAGCAGCTTTTTGGCAGAGAACACTGAAGCTTTCTTT. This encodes CASSFLAENTEAFF.

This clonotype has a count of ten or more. CDR3 in amino acids: CSARDPLGGTQFF. The CDR3 DNA sequence: TGCAGTGCTAGAGACCCCTTGGGGGGAACGCAGTTCTTC. This chain joins TRBV20-1 and TRBJ2-1; D is perhaps TRBD2 (6 bases). Looked up from germline, CDR1 is DFQATT and CDR2 is SNEGSKA (reference sequence). CDR3 length: 13 amino acids. Deletions cut 0 bases from V and 12 bases from J, with 15 bases between.

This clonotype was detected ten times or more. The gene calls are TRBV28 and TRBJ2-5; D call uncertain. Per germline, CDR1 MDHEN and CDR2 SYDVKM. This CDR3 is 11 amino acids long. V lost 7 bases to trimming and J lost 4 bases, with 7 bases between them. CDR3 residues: CASMGAETQYF. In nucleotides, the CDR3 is TGTGCCAGCATGGGTGCAGAGACCCAGTACTTC.

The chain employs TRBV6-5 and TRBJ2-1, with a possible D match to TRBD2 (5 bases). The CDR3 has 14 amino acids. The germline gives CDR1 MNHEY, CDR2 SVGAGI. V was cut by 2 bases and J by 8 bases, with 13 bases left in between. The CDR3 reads CASSYPGKIDEQFF. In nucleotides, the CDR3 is TGTGCCAGCAGTTACCCCGGGAAAATCGATGAGCAGTTCTTC.

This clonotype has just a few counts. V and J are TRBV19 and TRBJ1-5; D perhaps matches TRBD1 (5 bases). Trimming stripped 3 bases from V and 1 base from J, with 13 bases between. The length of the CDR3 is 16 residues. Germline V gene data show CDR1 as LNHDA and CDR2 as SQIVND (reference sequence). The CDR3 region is CASSMGGSGSNQPQHF. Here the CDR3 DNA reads TGTGCCAGTAGTATGGGGGGGAGTGGAAGCAATCAGCCCCAGCATTTT.

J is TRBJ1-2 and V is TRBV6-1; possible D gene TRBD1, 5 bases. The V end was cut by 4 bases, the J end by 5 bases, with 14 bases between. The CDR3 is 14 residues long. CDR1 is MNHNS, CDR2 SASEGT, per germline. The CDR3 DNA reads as TGTGCCAGCAGTGCCAACCGGGGGGTGTATGGCTACACCTTC. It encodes CASSANRGVYGYTF.

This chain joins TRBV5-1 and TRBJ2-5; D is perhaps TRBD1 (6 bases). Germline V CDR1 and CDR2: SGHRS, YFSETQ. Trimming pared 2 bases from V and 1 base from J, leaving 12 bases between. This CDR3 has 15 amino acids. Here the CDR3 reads CASSFVRGSQETQYF. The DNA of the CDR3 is TGCGCCAGCAGCTTCGTAAGGGGGAGCCAAGAGACCCAGTACTTC. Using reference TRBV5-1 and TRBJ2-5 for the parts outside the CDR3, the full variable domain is KAGVTQTPRYLIKTRGQQVTLSCSPISGHRSVSWYQQTPGQGLQFLFEYFSETQRNKGNFPGRFSGRQFSNSRSEMNVSTLELGDSALYLCASSFVRGSQETQYFGPGTRLLVL.

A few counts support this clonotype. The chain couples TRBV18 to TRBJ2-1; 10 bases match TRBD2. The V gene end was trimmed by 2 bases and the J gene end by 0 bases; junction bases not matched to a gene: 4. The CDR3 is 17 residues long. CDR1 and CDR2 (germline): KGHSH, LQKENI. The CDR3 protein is CASSPRASGSSYNEQFF. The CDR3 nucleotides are TGTGCCAGCTCACCAAGAGCTAGCGGGAGCTCCTACAATGAGCAGTTCTTC. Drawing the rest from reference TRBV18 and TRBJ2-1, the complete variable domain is NAGVMQNPRHLVRRRGQEARLRCSPMKGHSHVYWYRQLPEEGLKFMVYLQKENIIDESGMPKERFSAEFPKEGPSILRIQQVVRGDSAAYFCASSPRASGSSYNEQFFGPGTRLTVL.

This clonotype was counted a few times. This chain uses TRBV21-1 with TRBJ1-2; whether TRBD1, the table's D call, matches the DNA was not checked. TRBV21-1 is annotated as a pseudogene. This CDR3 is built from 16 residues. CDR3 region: CASSARTGGGWYGYTF. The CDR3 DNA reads TGTGCCAGCAGCGCCCGGACAGGAGGAGGGTGGTATGGCTACACCTTC.

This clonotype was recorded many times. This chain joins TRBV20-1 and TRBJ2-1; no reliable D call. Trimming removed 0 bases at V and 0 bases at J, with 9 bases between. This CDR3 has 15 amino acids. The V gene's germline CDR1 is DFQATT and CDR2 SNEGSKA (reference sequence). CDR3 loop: CSARDWQDSYNEQFF. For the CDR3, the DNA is TGCAGTGCTAGAGATTGGCAGGACTCCTACAATGAGCAGTTCTTC.

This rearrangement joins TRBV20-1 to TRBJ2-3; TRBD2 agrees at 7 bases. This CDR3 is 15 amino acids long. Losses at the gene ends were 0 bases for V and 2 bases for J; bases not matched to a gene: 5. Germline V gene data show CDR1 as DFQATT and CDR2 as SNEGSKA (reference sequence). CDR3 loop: CSARDWLAVTDTQYF. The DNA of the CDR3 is TGCAGTGCTAGAGATTGGCTAGCGGTCACAGATACGCAGTATTTT.

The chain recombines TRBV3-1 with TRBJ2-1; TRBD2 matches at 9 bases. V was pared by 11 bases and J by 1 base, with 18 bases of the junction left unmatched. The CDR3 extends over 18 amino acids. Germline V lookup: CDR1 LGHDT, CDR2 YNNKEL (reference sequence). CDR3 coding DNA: TGTGCCTTCAGCCACAGGGTTAGCGGGAGAGGTTCCTACAATGAGCAGTTCTTC. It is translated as CAFSHRVSGRGSYNEQFF.

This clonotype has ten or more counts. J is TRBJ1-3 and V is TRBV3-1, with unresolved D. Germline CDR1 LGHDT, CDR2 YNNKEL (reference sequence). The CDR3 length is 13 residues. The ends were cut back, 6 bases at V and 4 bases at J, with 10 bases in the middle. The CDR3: CASSPDGGNTIYF. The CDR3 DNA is TGTGCCAGCAGTCCGGACGGAGGAAACACCATATATTTT. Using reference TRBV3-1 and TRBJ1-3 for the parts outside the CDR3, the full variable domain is DTAVSQTPKYLVTQMGNDKSIKCEQNLGHDTMYWYKQDSKKFLKIMFSYNNKELIINETVPNRFSPKSPDKAHLNLHINSLELGDSAVYFCASSPDGGNTIYFGEGSWLTVV.

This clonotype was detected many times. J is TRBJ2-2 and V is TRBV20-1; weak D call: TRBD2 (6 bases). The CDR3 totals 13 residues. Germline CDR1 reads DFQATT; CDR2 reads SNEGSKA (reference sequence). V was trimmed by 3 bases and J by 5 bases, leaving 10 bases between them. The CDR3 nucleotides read TGCAGTGCTAGTCGGGGGAGTACCGGGGAGCTGTTTTTT. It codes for CSASRGSTGELFF.